Each of the 16 T cell receptor beta chains below was sequenced from the same sample in a study of T-cell reconstitution after alpha-beta-depleted transplantation in children. TCRbeta library preparation incorporated unique molecular identifiers. TCRdb used MiXCR to reprocess the PCR reads, holding one entry per CDR3 protein. The data show about 120,000 distinct CDR3 sequences, around a tenth seen once. Sequenced material: PBMCs from the stem cell graft donor, taken from the stem cell graft. The receptors were sampled from a human donor who donated a stem cell graft to a child with acute lymphoblastic leukemia.

There are many counts of this clonotype. The rearrangement uses TRBV5-1 and TRBJ2-1; 8 bases agree with TRBD2. The V gene's germline CDR1 is SGHRS and CDR2 YFSETQ. CDR3 length: 15 residues. The V gene end was trimmed by 2 bases and the J gene end by 7 bases; junction bases not matched to a gene: 8. In nucleotides, the CDR3 is TGCGCCAGCAGCTTAGTGACTAGCGATTTTAATGAGCAGTTCTTC. Translating it yields CASSLVTSDFNEQFF. Full variable domain (rest looked up from reference TRBV5-1 and TRBJ2-1): KAGVTQTPRYLIKTRGQQVTLSCSPISGHRSVSWYQQTPGQGLQFLFEYFSETQRNKGNFPGRFSGRQFSNSRSEMNVSTLELGDSALYLCASSLVTSDFNEQFFGPGTRLTVL.

This clonotype was seen ten or more times. The gene calls are TRBV5-1 and TRBJ1-2; D unclear. V shed 4 bases and J shed 6 bases, with 13 bases lying between them. The CDR3 sequence is 13 residues long. Germline V lookup: CDR1 SGHRS, CDR2 YFSETQ. CDR3 nucleotide sequence: TGCGCCAGCAGCGTCACATTGGATAATGGCTACACCTTC. Translating it yields CASSVTLDNGYTF.

Ten or more counts support this clonotype. The chain uses TRBV10-3 and TRBJ2-2; D is unclear. The CDR3 runs 16 residues. Trimming took 3 bases from V and 0 from J, leaving 11 bases between them. Germline lookup yields CDR1 ENHRY and CDR2 SYGVKD. CDR3: CAISDPPGSNTGELFF. CDR3 coding DNA: TGTGCCATCAGTGATCCGCCGGGTTCGAACACCGGGGAGCTGTTTTTT.

This clonotype was found many times. The J gene is TRBJ2-3, the V gene TRBV20-1; D is undetermined. This CDR3 is 13 amino acids long. The germline gives CDR1 DFQATT, CDR2 SNEGSKA (reference sequence). V was cut by 5 bases and J by 0 bases, with 9 bases left in between. This CDR3 reads CSAPTTSTDTQYF. DNA for the CDR3: TGCAGTGCTCCTACGACTAGCACAGATACGCAGTATTTT.

The rearrangement uses TRBV10-3 and TRBJ2-4, with D possibly called TRBD1 or TRBD2 (5 bases each). The CDR3 contains 18 residues. V was shortened by 0 bases and J by 0 bases, with 15 bases between the two germline ends. Per the germline V gene, CDR1 is ENHRY and CDR2 is SYGVKD. DNA for the CDR3: TGTGCCATCAGTGAGTCACCGGGACGGAAAGTAGCCAAAAACATTCAGTACTTC. It translates to CAISESPGRKVAKNIQYF.

This clonotype has at least ten counts. The chain is built from TRBV7-2 and TRBJ2-7, with TRBD1 matching over 8 bases. Trimming at V came to 1 base and at J to 3 bases, leaving 5 bases not matched to a gene. Looked up from germline, CDR1 is SGHTA and CDR2 is FQGNSA. The CDR3 runs to 15 residues. CDR3 coding DNA: TGTGCCAGCAGCTTAGTGAGTGACAGGGGCTACGAGCAGTACTTC. The encoded protein is CASSLVSDRGYEQYF.

This clonotype was counted many times. The J gene is TRBJ1-5, the V gene TRBV15, with 8 positions matching TRBD1. With V trimmed by 4 bases and J by 9 bases, 17 bases remained unmatched. Germline values: CDR1 LNHNV, CDR2 YYDKDF (reference sequence). This CDR3 is built from 17 residues. The CDR3, as DNA: TGTGCCACCAGCACCACCTTACAGGGACAGGTTTTTCCGCCCCAGCATTTT. Translated, it gives CATSTTLQGQVFPPQHF.

This clonotype was picked up many times. The chain links TRBV29-1 to TRBJ2-3; the D gene could be TRBD1 or TRBD2 (5 bases each). Trimming pared 5 bases from V and 1 base from J, leaving 13 bases between. The CDR3 length is 14 residues. Germline V gene lookup returns CDR1 SQVTM and CDR2 ANQGSEA. The CDR3 loop reads CSVIRDRGTDTQYF. DNA for the CDR3: TGCAGCGTTATCCGGGACCGCGGCACAGATACGCAGTATTTT.

With regard to this clonotype: This clone may be a read error of a much larger clone one base away. The rearrangement links TRBV6-5 to TRBJ2-3, with 8 positions matching TRBD2. Germline CDR1 MNHEY, CDR2 SVGAGI. This CDR3 is 16 amino acids long. CDR3 coding DNA: TGTGCCAGCAGTTTACCCGGGACTAGGATCGCAGATACGCACTATTTT. Amino acids: CASSLPGTRIADTHYF.

This clonotype was observed at least ten times. The DNA for the CDR3 is TGTGCCAGCAGCCGAGGACTAGCGGCCCGGGCGGGGGAGACCCAGTACTTC. This gives the protein CASSRGLAARAGETQYF. The chain recombines TRBV6-5 with TRBJ2-5; 10 nucleotides match TRBD2. The CDR3 loop spans 17 amino acids. CDR1 and CDR2 (germline): MNHEY, SVGAGI. V lost 6 bases and J lost 5; bases outside the gene matches: 15.

This clonotype was counted between two and nine times. With a much larger clone just one base away, this may be a read error. V usage is TRBV25-1 and J usage is TRBJ2-6, with TRBD1 as a possible D gene (6 bases). The CDR3 totals 15 residues. The germline V gene has CDR1 MGHDK and CDR2 SYGVNS. The CDR3 loop is CASSGRGSGANGLTF. Here the CDR3 DNA reads TGTGCCAGCAGTGGCAGGGGCTCTGGGGCCAACGGCCTGACTTTC. The full variable domain, its missing parts supplied by reference TRBV25-1 and TRBJ2-6, is EADIYQTPRYLVIGTGKKITLECSQTMGHDKMYWYQQDPGMELHLIHYSYGVNSTEKGDLSSESTVSRIRTEHFPLTLESARPSHTSQYLCASSGRGSGANGLTFGAGSRLTVL.

This clonotype was counted ten times or more. The chain carries TRBV10-3 and TRBJ1-4; a possible D gene is TRBD1 (6 bases). The CDR3 runs to 15 residues. Germline V gene lookup returns CDR1 ENHRY and CDR2 SYGVKD. Trimming stripped 9 bases from V and 3 bases from J, with 17 bases between. CDR3 loop: CAIAMDSTSNEKLFF. The CDR3, as DNA: TGTGCCATTGCCATGGACAGTACTTCTAATGAAAAACTGTTTTTT.

V usage is TRBV6-5 and J usage is TRBJ1-2; a weak D match, TRBD1 (6 bases). Germline values: CDR1 MNHEY, CDR2 SVGAGI. The germline V and J ends were trimmed by 9 bases and 3 bases, with 11 bases remaining between them. CDR3 length: 12 amino acids. The CDR3 sequence: CASSRGDYGYTF. CDR3 sequence (DNA): TGTGCCAGTAGCAGGGGCGACTATGGCTACACCTTC.

This clonotype was recorded at least ten times. The chain is built from TRBV27 and TRBJ1-1; D remains ambiguous. The CDR3 runs to 15 residues. V lost 1 base to trimming and J lost 4 bases, with 13 bases between them. The V gene's germline CDR1 is MNHEY and CDR2 SMNVEV (reference sequence). CDR3 region: CASSLYRWVSTEAFF. DNA of the CDR3: TGTGCCAGCAGTTTATATCGGTGGGTGAGCACTGAAGCTTTCTTT.

The V and J genes are TRBV7-9 and TRBJ2-6; 7 bases match TRBD1. The V gene's germline CDR1 is SEHNR and CDR2 FQNEAQ (reference sequence). The CDR3 covers 15 residues. The trim removed 4 bases at V and 4 bases at J, leaving 4 bases unmatched. The CDR3 DNA reads as TGTGCCAGCAGCTCCACAGGGGCCGGGGCCAACGTCCTGACTTTC. Translation gives CASSSTGAGANVLTF.

This clonotype appeared many times. The V gene is TRBV29-1, the J gene TRBJ2-7, with D perhaps matching TRBD2 (5 bases). The ends were cut back, 6 bases at V and 3 bases at J, with 18 bases in the middle. The CDR3 is made up of 14 amino acids. Germline CDR1 reads SQVTM; CDR2 reads ANQGSEA. The CDR3 DNA reads TGCAGCGTGGCGAGAGGACTCACCTTCTACGAGCAGTACTTC. It is translated as CSVARGLTFYEQYF.